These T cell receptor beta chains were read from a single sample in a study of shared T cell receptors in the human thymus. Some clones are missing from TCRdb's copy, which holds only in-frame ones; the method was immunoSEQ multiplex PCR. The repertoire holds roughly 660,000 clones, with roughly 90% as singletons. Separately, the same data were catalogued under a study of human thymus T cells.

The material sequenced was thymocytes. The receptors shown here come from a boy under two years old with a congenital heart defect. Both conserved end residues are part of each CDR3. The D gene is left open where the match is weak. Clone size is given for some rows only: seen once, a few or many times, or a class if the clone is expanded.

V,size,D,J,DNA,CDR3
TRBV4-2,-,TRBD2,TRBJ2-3,TGTGCCAGCAGCCAGGGACTAGAGTCTATTCTAACAGATACGCAGTATTTT,CASSQGLESILTDTQYF
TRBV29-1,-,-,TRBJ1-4,TGCAGCGCCCCAGGTCCCGCGGAAAAACTGTTTTTT,CSAPGPAEKLFF
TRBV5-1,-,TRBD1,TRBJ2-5,TGCGCCAGCAGCAAGACAGGGAAGGAGACCCAGTACTTC,CASSKTGKETQYF
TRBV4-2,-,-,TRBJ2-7,TGTGCCAGCAGCCGGACTCCCTACGAGCAGTACTTC,CASSRTPYEQYF
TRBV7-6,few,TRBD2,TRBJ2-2,TGTGCCAGCAGCTTAGGGACTAGCGGGACGGGCACCGGGGAGCTGTTTTTT,CASSLGTSGTGTGELFF
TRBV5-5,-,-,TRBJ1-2,TGTGCCAGCAGCTCAAAAGGGGGTGGCTATGGCTACACCTTC,CASSSKGGGYGYTF
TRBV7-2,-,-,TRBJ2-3,TGTGCCAGCAGCTTAGGTGGAGGGGGCTCCACAGATACGCAGTATTTT,CASSLGGGGSTDTQYF
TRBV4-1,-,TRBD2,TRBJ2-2,TGCGCCAGCAGCCGAGGACTAGCGGGAGGGCCCACCACCGGGGAGCTGTTTTTT,CASSRGLAGGPTTGELFF
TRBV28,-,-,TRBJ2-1,TGTGCCAGCAGTTCGCCGGCTTGGAGACGGTCCTACAATGAGCAGTTCTTC,CASSSPAWRRSYNEQFF
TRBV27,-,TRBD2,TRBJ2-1,TGTGCCAGCAGTTTAACGGGACTAGCGGGAAGGAATGAGCAGTTCTTC,CASSLTGLAGRNEQFF
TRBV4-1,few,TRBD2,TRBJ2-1,TGCGCCAGCAGCCAGGGGCCGAGCGGGAGCTACAATGAGCAGTTCTTC,CASSQGPSGSYNEQFF
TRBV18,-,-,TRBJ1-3,TGTGCCAGCTCACGGCAGAAAGGAAACACCATATATTTT,CASSRQKGNTIYF
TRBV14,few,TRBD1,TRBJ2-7,TGTGCCAGCAGCCAACAAAGGACAGGGAGCTCCTACGAGCAGTACTTC,CASSQQRTGSSYEQYF
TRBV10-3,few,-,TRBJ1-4,TGTGCCATCAGCAAGGGGACTAATGAAAAACTGTTTTTT,CAISKGTNEKLFF
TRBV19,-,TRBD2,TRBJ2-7,TGTGCCAGTAGTATGGCTAGCGGGAGGGCCTACGAGCAGTACTTC,CASSMASGRAYEQYF
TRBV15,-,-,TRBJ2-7,TGTGCCACCTCTCCGGGAGACCCGTCCTACGAGCAGTACTTC,CATSPGDPSYEQYF
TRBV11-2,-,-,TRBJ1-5,TGTGCCAGCAGCTGTACGGGGGAGGACAATCAGCCCCAGCATTTT,CASSCTGEDNQPQHF
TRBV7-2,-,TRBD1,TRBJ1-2,TGTGCCAGCAGCTTTGGACAGGGTAACGACTATGGCTACACCTTC,CASSFGQGNDYGYTF
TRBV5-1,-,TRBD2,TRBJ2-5,TGCGCCAGCAGCTCGAGGGACAGCCCTTTCCTAGCGGGAGGCCCCACCAGAGAGACCCAGTACTTC,CASSSRDSPFLAGGPTRETQYF
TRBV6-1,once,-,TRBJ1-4,TGTGCCAGCAGTGGGGCAGGGGCCCTTGGTGAAAAACTGTTTTTT,CASSGAGALGEKLFF
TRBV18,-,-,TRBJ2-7,TGTGCCAGCCCGGGAGCTCATGATAGCTACGAGCAGTACTTC,CASPGAHDSYEQYF
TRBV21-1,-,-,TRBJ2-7,TGTGCCAGCAGCACCGACAGGGGGCGACGGTACGAGCAGTACTTC,CASSTDRGRRYEQYF
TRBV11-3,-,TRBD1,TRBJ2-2,TGTGCCAGCAGCATACGGGACAGGAACACCGGGGAGCTGTTTTTT,CASSIRDRNTGELFF
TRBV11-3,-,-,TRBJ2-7,TGTGCCAGCAGCTTATCTCCCTACGAGCAGTACTTC,CASSLSPYEQYF
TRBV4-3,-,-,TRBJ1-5,TGCGCCAGCAGCCAAGAAACAGGGAATCAGCCCCAGCATTTT,CASSQETGNQPQHF
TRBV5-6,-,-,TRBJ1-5,TGTGCCAGCGGGTCAGGGGACCAGCCCCAGCATTTT,CASGSGDQPQHF
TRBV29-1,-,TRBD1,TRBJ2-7,TGCAGCGTTGAAGAGGGGACAGGGCCTCCCTACGAGCAGTACTTC,CSVEEGTGPPYEQYF
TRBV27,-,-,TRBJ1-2,TGTGCCAGCAGTTTTAGACACCCTGGTAGCTATGGCTACACCTTC,CASSFRHPGSYGYTF
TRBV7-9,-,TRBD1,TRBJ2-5,TGTGCCAGCAGCCTTCGGTTGGGACAGGGGTTCGAGACGGTCGAGACCCAGTACTTC,CASSLRLGQGFETVETQYF
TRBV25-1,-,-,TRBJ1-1,TGTGCTGCTACGGGGTGGAACACTGAAGCTTTCTTT,CAATGWNTEAFF
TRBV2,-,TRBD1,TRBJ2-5,TGTGCCAGCAGTCCCCGGGACAGGGGTAAAGAGACCCAGTACTTC,CASSPRDRGKETQYF
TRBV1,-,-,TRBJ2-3,TGCACCACCCTGGGAGGGAGGGCCAGCACAGATACGCAGTATTTT,CTTLGGRASTDTQYF
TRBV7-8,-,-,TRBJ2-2,TGTGCCAGCAGCCTCGGGATCCAAGGGGGGGCCTTTAACACCGGGGAGCTGTTTTTT,CASSLGIQGGAFNTGELFF
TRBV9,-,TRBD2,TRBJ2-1,TGTGCCAGCAGCGTAGGGGAGGTATGGGGAAGCGGGGGGAATGAGCAGTTCTTC,CASSVGEVWGSGGNEQFF
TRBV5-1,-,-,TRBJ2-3,TGCGCCAGCAGCTTGGGGACTCAGGTGGGGACAGATACGCAGTATTTT,CASSLGTQVGTDTQYF
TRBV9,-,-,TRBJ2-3,TGTGCCAGCAGCGTAGAGCAGGTCGGTACGCAGTATTTT,CASSVEQVGTQYF
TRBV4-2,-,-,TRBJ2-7,TGTGCCAGCAGCCCAGAAAGGGGCTACGAGCAGTACTTC,CASSPERGYEQYF
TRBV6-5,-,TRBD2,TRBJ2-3,TGTGCCAGCAGCGCCGGGACTAGCCTTCATACGCAGTATTTT,CASSAGTSLHTQYF
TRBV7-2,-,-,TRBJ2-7,TGTGCCAGCAGCCCCCCGGGGCGGCTAGCGTCCTACGAGCAGTACTTC,CASSPPGRLASYEQYF
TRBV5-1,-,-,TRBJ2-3,TGCGCCAGCAGCTTGTGGGACTTACCCACAGATACGCAGTATTTT,CASSLWDLPTDTQYF
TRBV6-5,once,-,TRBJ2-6,TGTGCCAGCAGTTACGAGAGGGTCGGGGCCAACGTCCTGACTTTC,CASSYERVGANVLTF
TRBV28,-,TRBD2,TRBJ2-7,TGTGCCAGCAGTTTCACCACGGGGGGCTCCTACGAGCAGTACTTC,CASSFTTGGSYEQYF
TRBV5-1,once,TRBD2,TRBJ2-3,TGCGCCAGCAGCCCCTCGACTAGCGGGGGTGCCACAGATACGCAGTATTTT,CASSPSTSGGATDTQYF
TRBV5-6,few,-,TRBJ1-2,TGTGCCAGCAGCTTCGTGGACCCACGGAGGTATGGCTACACCTTC,CASSFVDPRRYGYTF
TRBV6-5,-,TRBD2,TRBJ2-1,TGTGCCAGCAGTCCCAGGGGACTAGCGGGAGGAATAGGGATCTTC,CASSPRGLAGGIGIF
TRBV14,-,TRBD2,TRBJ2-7,TGTGCCAGCAGCCAAGTTAGTAATCGCGGGAGCCTCTTTTCTTCCTACGAGCAGTACTTC,CASSQVSNRGSLFSSYEQYF
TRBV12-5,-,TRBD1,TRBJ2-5,TGTGCTAGTGGTTTGGTTGGGGACAGGGGGCTGCAAGAGACCCAGTACTTC,CASGLVGDRGLQETQYF
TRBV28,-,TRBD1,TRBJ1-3,TGTGCCAGCAGTTATACAGGGGCCGGGGCCGGAAACACCATATATTTT,CASSYTGAGAGNTIYF
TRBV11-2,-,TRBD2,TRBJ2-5,TGTGCCAGCAGCTTAGGTTTTAGAGCTAGCGGTTATCAAGAGACCCAGTACTTC,CASSLGFRASGYQETQYF
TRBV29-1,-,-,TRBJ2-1,TGCAGCGCACGACAGGCGAGATACAATGAGCAGTTCTTC,CSARQARYNEQFF
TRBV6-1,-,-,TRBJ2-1,TGTGCCAGCCGACAGCTGATCCCTTACAATGAGCAGTTCTTC,CASRQLIPYNEQFF
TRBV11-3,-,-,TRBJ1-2,TGTGCCAGCAGCTTAGATACCAGGGAGGCTGAAAGGGGAGCTAACTATGGCTACACCTTC,CASSLDTREAERGANYGYTF
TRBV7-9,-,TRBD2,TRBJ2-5,TGTGCCAGCAGCTCCCTAGCGGGAGCTCTAGAGACCCAGTACTTC,CASSSLAGALETQYF